This passage covers 27 T cell receptor beta chains from one sample sequenced in a study of cytotoxic CD8 clonotypes in ibrutinib-treated CLL. Measured with immunoSEQ multiplex PCR; TCRdb has only the in-frame clones, and not every one. The table lists approximately 100,000 clones, approximately 58% of them singletons. The material was PBMCs, obtained after 24 months of ibrutinib treatment. These receptor sequences come from a human donor with chronic lymphocytic leukemia.

This clone was seen more than once but under ten times. The chain has TRBV30 and TRBJ1-4; a weak D match, TRBD1 (6 bases). V lost 1 base to trimming and J lost 4 bases, with 16 bases between them. In germline, CDR1 is GTSNPN, CDR2 SVGIG (reference sequence). CDR3 length: 16 amino acids. The CDR3 protein is CAWSASPQGNNEKLFF. The DNA of the CDR3 is TGTGCCTGGAGTGCCTCACCGCAGGGGAATAATGAAAAACTGTTTTTT.

The rearrangement links TRBV11-2 to TRBJ2-7; no reliable D call. CDR3 size: 14 residues. Germline V gene lookup returns CDR1 SGHAT and CDR2 FQNNGV. V was clipped by 5 bases and J by 0 bases, with 11 bases between them. The CDR3 bases are TGTGCCAGCAGCCGTAAAGACACCTCCTACGAGCAGTACTTC. It encodes CASSRKDTSYEQYF.

The chain uses TRBV29-1 and TRBJ1-2, with D unclear. CDR1 and CDR2 (germline): SQVTM, ANQGSEA. The CDR3 covers 11 residues. The ends were cut back, 4 bases at V and 5 bases at J, with 8 bases in the middle. The chain's CDR3 is CSVGQEYGYTF. As DNA, the CDR3 is TGCAGCGTTGGGCAGGAATATGGCTACACCTTC.

The rearrangement links TRBV30 to TRBJ2-6, with D tentatively TRBD1 (5 bases). This CDR3 is 15 amino acids long. The ends were cut back, 4 bases at V and 1 base at J, with 11 bases in the middle. The germline gives CDR1 GTSNPN, CDR2 SVGIG (reference sequence). The CDR3 protein is CAWKAGRSGANVLTF. The DNA of the CDR3 is TGTGCCTGGAAGGCAGGGCGGTCTGGGGCCAACGTCCTGACTTTC.

The genes are TRBV2 and TRBJ2-1; D is possibly TRBD1 (7 bases). This CDR3 contains 14 residues. The ends were cut back, 3 bases at V and 8 bases at J, with 14 bases in the middle. Germline CDR1 SNHLY, CDR2 FYNNEI. CDR3 in amino acids: CASSDQGGSDEQFF. The CDR3 nucleotides read TGTGCCAGCAGTGACCAGGGGGGATCGGATGAGCAGTTCTTC.

This clone occurred a few times. The genes are TRBV5-6 and TRBJ1-2, with 9 positions matching TRBD1. The length of the CDR3 is 13 residues. J was trimmed by 11 bases and V by 0 bases; bases with no gene match: 5. Looked up from germline, CDR1 is SGHDT and CDR2 is YYEEEE. The CDR3 nucleotides are TGTGCCAGCAGCTTGGGAAGGACAGGGGATTACACCTTC. This translates into CASSLGRTGDYTF.

J is TRBJ2-5 and V is TRBV5-4, with 10 bases fitting TRBD2. CDR1 and CDR2 (germline): SGHNT, YYREEE (reference sequence). The V segment lost 5 bases and the J segment 2 bases; nucleotides outside the gene matches: 6. The CDR3 consists of 15 residues. This CDR3 reads CASSKTSGVQETQYF. The CDR3 DNA is TGTGCCAGCAGTAAAACTAGCGGGGTTCAAGAGACCCAGTACTTC. Full variable domain (outside the CDR3, taken from reference TRBV5-4 and TRBJ2-5): ETGVTQSPTHLIKTRGQQVTLRCSSQSGHNTVSWYQQALGQGPQFIFQYYREEENGRGNFPPRFSGLQFPNYSSELNVNALELDDSALYLCASSKTSGVQETQYFGPGTRLLVL.

This chain uses TRBV29-1 with TRBJ1-1; D is ambiguous. Trimming removed 6 bases from V and 1 base from J, with 6 bases in between. Germline loops: CDR1 SQVTM, CDR2 ANQGSEA. CDR3 length equals 11 residues. CDR3 DNA sequence: TGCAGCGTCCATAGGAACACTGAAGCTTTCTTT. The encoded protein is CSVHRNTEAFF.

For this clone: An end of the junction does not agree with germline; a read error may underlie this. V usage is TRBV10-3 and J usage is TRBJ1-2, with TRBD1 matching over 8 bases. This CDR3 is built from 14 residues. The germline CDR1 and CDR2 sequences are ENHRY and SYGVKD. CDR3 coding DNA: TGTGCCATGAGTGCGACAGGGGTAGACTATGGCTACACCTTC. As protein: CAMSATGVDYGYTF.

The CDR3: CASSRDSNSYNSPLHF. CDR3 nucleotide sequence: TGTGCCAGTAGCCGCGACTCGAACTCCTATAATTCACCCCTCCACTTT. The genes are TRBV19 and TRBJ1-6; unclear D gene. V was clipped by 6 bases and J by 0 bases, with 12 bases between them. The CDR3 spans 16 residues. In germline, CDR1 is LNHDA, CDR2 SQIVND (reference sequence).

The CDR3: CASSPQGSNTEAFF. The CDR3 DNA is TGCGCCAGCAGCCCTCAAGGGAGTAACACTGAAGCTTTCTTT. The chain joins TRBV4-3 to TRBJ1-1; no reliable D call. Germline assignment: CDR1 LGHNA and CDR2 YSLEER. The CDR3 contains 14 residues. V lost 4 bases, J lost 2 bases, and 11 bases lay in between.

The genes are TRBV4-1 and TRBJ1-4; unclear D gene. This CDR3 comprises 14 residues. CDR1 is MGHRA and CDR2 is YSYEKL in the germline V gene. V lost 1 base and J lost 4, with 7 bases in between. The CDR3 reads CASSQVEGNEKLFF. CDR3 nucleotides: TGCGCCAGCAGCCAAGTGGAGGGTAATGAAAAACTGTTTTTT.

This chain uses TRBV6-1 with TRBJ2-1, with a possible D match to TRBD1 (5 bases). Germline V CDR1 and CDR2: MNHNS, SASEGT. V was trimmed by 3 bases and J by 9 bases, leaving 9 bases between them. The CDR3 has 12 amino acids. The CDR3 DNA reads TGTGCCAGCAGTGACAGGGTGAGTGAGCAGTTCTTC. It specifies CASSDRVSEQFF.

About this clone itself: A much larger clone sits a single nucleotide away, making a read error possible. V is TRBV30 and J is TRBJ1-1; no clear D gene. Germline V gene lookup returns CDR1 GTSNPN and CDR2 SVGIG (reference sequence). This CDR3 region has 13 residues. The V and J ends lost 8 bases and 5 bases respectively, with 18 bases between them. Written as DNA, the CDR3 is TGTGCCAGCAGCTTGGGATGGGTTACTGAAGCTTTCTTT. Translated: CASSLGWVTEAFF. The entire variable domain, with the rest obtained from reference TRBV30 and TRBJ1-1, is as follows: SQTIHQWPATLVQPVGSPLSLECTVEGTSNPNLYWYRQAAGRGLQLLFYSVGIGQISSEVPQNLSASRPQDRQFILSSKKLLLSDSGFYLCASSLGWVTEAFFGQGTRLTVV.

CDR3 sequence reads: CASGELGNTIYF. In DNA form, the CDR3 reads TGTGCCAGCGGGGAGCTTGGAAACACCATATATTTT. The V call is TRBV28, the J call TRBJ1-3; no reliable D call. The CDR3 runs 12 residues. V was shortened by 8 bases and J by 3 bases, with 8 bases between the two germline ends. CDR1 is MDHEN, CDR2 SYDVKM, per germline.

The chain employs TRBV2 and TRBJ2-5; D ambiguous. Germline CDR1 SNHLY, CDR2 FYNNEI. This CDR3 contains 12 residues. The V gene lost 8 bases and the J gene lost 5 bases, with 12 bases spanning the gap. CDR3 protein: CASYHPYETQYF. The CDR3 DNA follows: TGTGCCAGCTACCACCCTTACGAGACCCAGTACTTC.

The chain recombines TRBV7-9 with TRBJ2-3; 11 bases align to TRBD2. After removal of 1 base from V and 0 bases from J, the junction contained 6 bases not matched to a gene. CDR1 is SEHNR and CDR2 is FQNEAQ in the germline V gene (reference sequence). The CDR3 totals 18 residues. In nucleotides, the CDR3 is TGTGCCAGCAGCTTAGAACTAGCGGGGGCCCTAAGCACAGATACGCAGTATTTT. This codes for CASSLELAGALSTDTQYF.

The CDR3 sequence: CSVSQTRLNTEAFF. In DNA form, the CDR3 reads TGCAGCGTTTCCCAAACAAGACTGAACACTGAAGCTTTCTTT. The chain combines TRBV29-1 with TRBJ1-1; D gene uncertain. From germline, CDR1 is SQVTM and CDR2 ANQGSEA. The V gene lost 5 bases and the J gene lost 0 bases, with 13 bases spanning the gap. The CDR3 contains 14 residues.

The chain is built from TRBV7-9 and TRBJ1-1; D call uncertain. Trimming stripped 1 base from V and 5 bases from J, with 11 bases between. There are 14 residues in the CDR3. CDR1 is SEHNR and CDR2 is FQNEAQ in the germline V gene (reference sequence). The CDR3 here is CASSLGGGRTEAFF. In DNA, the CDR3 is TGTGCCAGCAGCTTAGGGGGAGGACGAACTGAAGCTTTCTTT.

This clone has only a few counts. This chain links TRBV6-5 with TRBJ2-2, with 8 bases fitting TRBD2. The CDR3 runs 15 residues. The junction had 4 bases not matched to a gene; V was cut back by 6 bases and J by 1 base. Germline V lookup: CDR1 MNHEY, CDR2 SVGAGI. The CDR3 loop is CASRAGDRNTGELFF. For the CDR3, the DNA is TGTGCCAGCAGAGCGGGGGATCGGAACACCGGGGAGCTGTTTTTT.

The rearrangement joins TRBV7-3 to TRBJ1-6; D remains ambiguous. Germline V gene data show CDR1 as SGHTA and CDR2 as FQGTGA. CDR3 length equals 13 residues. Trimming took off 0 bases at V and 6 bases at J, with 3 bases between the two ends. The CDR3 loop is CASSLTSNSPLHF. In nucleotides, the CDR3 is TGTGCCAGCAGCTTAACAAGTAATTCACCCCTCCACTTT.

The CDR3 is CASKGGSGIRHEQYF. The CDR3 region has the DNA TGTGCCAGCAAAGGGGGTAGTGGGATCCGGCACGAGCAGTACTTC. The chain carries TRBV2 and TRBJ2-7; D possibly corresponds to TRBD1 (6 bases). CDR1 SNHLY and CDR2 FYNNEI come from the germline V gene. The CDR3 length is 15 residues. V shed 7 bases and J shed 5 bases, with 21 bases lying between them. Drawing the rest from reference TRBV2 and TRBJ2-7, the complete variable domain is EPEVTQTPSHQVTQMGQEVILRCVPISNHLYFYWYRQILGQKVEFLVSFYNNEISEKSEIFDDQFSVERPDGSNFTLKIRSTKLEDSAMYFCASKGGSGIRHEQYFGPGTRLTVT.

This clone was seen a few times. J is TRBJ2-5 and V is TRBV7-6; TRBD1 is a possible D gene (5 bases). Germline CDR1 is SGHVS and CDR2 is FNYEAQ. Deletions cut 5 bases from V and 4 bases from J, with 17 bases between. This CDR3 has 15 residues. The DNA for the CDR3 is TGTGCCAGCAGCCCCTGGGGCGGCGCGCGAGAGACCCAGTACTTC. Translating gives CASSPWGGARETQYF. The full variable domain, rest sourced from reference TRBV7-6 and TRBJ2-5, is GAGVSQSPRYKVTKRGQDVALRCDPISGHVSLYWYRQALGQGPEFLTYFNYEAQQDKSGLPNDRFSAERPEGSISTLTIQRTEQRDSAMYRCASSPWGGARETQYFGPGTRLLVL.

The chain employs TRBV13 and TRBJ2-7, with D perhaps given as TRBD1 or TRBD2 (6 bases each). CDR3 length: 13 residues. Germline CDR1 PRHDT, CDR2 FYEKMQ (reference sequence). V lost 3 bases and J 3 bases, leaving 9 bases between the germline ends. CDR3 sequence: CASSFGGGYEQYF. CDR3 sequence (DNA): TGTGCCAGCAGCTTCGGGGGCGGCTACGAGCAGTACTTC.

The rearrangement uses TRBV5-6 and TRBJ1-5; 9 bases align to TRBD1. J was trimmed by 4 bases and V by 3 bases; bases with no gene match: 8. Germline loops: CDR1 SGHDT, CDR2 YYEEEE. The length of the CDR3 is 16 residues. The CDR3, as DNA: TGTGCCAGCAGCTCTGGGACAGGGAGGGGGAATCAGCCCCAGCATTTT. As protein: CASSSGTGRGNQPQHF. Looking up the rest from reference TRBV5-6 and TRBJ1-5 gives the full variable domain: DAGVTQSPTHLIKTRGQQVTLRCSPKSGHDTVSWYQQALGQGPQFIFQYYEEEERQRGNFPDRFSGHQFPNYSSELNVNALLLGDSALYLCASSSGTGRGNQPQHFGDGTRLSIL.

Only a few counts were recorded for this clone. The rearrangement links TRBV25-1 to TRBJ1-2; D gene unclear. CDR1 is MGHDK and CDR2 is SYGVNS in the germline V gene. V was pared by 3 bases and J by 2 bases, with 7 bases between. The CDR3 has 13 amino acids. CDR3 residues: CASSEGGNYGYTF. The CDR3 DNA reads as TGTGCCAGCAGTGAGGGAGGGAACTATGGCTACACCTTC.

The rearrangement uses TRBV11-3 and TRBJ1-1, with a possible D match to TRBD1 (5 bases). Looked up from germline, CDR1 is SGHNT and CDR2 is YENEEA. V shed 5 bases and J shed 1 base, with 17 bases lying between them. CDR3 length equals 16 residues. CDR3 in amino acids: CASSRDGMVRNTEAFF. CDR3 in DNA: TGTGCCAGCAGCCGGGACGGGATGGTAAGGAACACTGAAGCTTTCTTT.